The clone carrying this T cell receptor beta chain was picked up many times. Its antigen is unidentified. Template-switching 5'RACE yielded the TCR cDNA; a universal primer site and UMIs were added in the process. TCRdb ran MiXCR on the 5' RACE reads and lists one entry per CDR3 protein. Among some 240,000 distinct CDR3 sequences listed, 3.6% were seen once. The sample originates from a study of T cells after yellow fever vaccination. Study findings and constraints: A secondary response was less intense yet reached its peak sooner, at day 5 versus 15. Abundant bulk-population clonotypes could contaminate the FACS-sorted repertoires. Across the CD4 and CD8 compartments, a small share of clonotypes was present in both.

The CDR3 is 16 amino acids. V was trimmed by 4 bases and J by 0 bases, leaving 11 bases between them. Germline CDR1 and CDR2: SGHRS and YFSETQ. The rearrangement joins TRBV5-1 to TRBJ2-6, with D perhaps TRBD2 (6 bases). Sequencing was performed on PBMCs, taken 15 days after the yellow fever booster vaccination. This TCR came from a young man who received the YFV17D yellow fever vaccine. The CDR3 loop reads CASSREVRSGANVLTF. The CDR3 coding sequence is TGCGCCAGCAGCAGGGAGGTGCGCTCTGGGGCCAACGTCCTGACTTTC.